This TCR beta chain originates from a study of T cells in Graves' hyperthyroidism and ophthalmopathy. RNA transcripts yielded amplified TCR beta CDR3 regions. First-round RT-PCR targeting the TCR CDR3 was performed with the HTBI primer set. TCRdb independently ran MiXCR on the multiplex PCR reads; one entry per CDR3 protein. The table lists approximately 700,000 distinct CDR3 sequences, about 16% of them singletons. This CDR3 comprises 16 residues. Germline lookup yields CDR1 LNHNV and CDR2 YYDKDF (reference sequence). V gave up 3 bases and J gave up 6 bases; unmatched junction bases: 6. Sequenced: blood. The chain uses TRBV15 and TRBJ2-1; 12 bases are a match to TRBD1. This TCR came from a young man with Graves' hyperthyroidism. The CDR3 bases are TGTGCCACCAGCAGGGGACAGGGGGCGTTAGGCAATGAGCAGTTCTTC. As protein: CATSRGQGALGNEQFF.